The entry below gives a single TCR beta chain sequence along with its context. This sample stems from a study of blood T cell repertoires in COVID-19. Background on the study: Acute and convalescent COVID-19 specimens originated in the United States, Italy and Spain. Sample material is recorded as cDNA or gDNA derived from T cells, B-cell-depleted T cells, or PBMCs.

The junction had 9 bases not matched to a gene; V was cut back by 3 bases and J by 7 bases. CDR1 is DFQATT and CDR2 is SNEGSKA in the germline V gene (reference sequence). There are 15 residues in the CDR3. Seattle patients were enrolled during active infection and followed longitudinally. Original processing notes: Amplification from reference gene primers served as the basis for estimated nucleated cell counts. Generated by immunoSEQ multiplex PCR, the TCRdb table keeps only in-frame clones and is missing some. D and trimming were read from the DNA, whereas the V and J calls and clone size are those reported in that table. The sample includes some 390,000 clones, around 87% of them seen just once.

The chain links TRBV20-1 to TRBJ1-6, with TRBD1 identical over 7 bases. Sequencing was carried out using peripheral blood. This clonotype was obtained from a woman aged 60-75 years with COVID-19, enrolled during active disease. CDR3: CSASLYRQGNSPLHF. For the CDR3, the DNA is TGCAGTGCTAGTCTGTATCGACAGGGAAATTCACCCCTCCACTTT.